This T cell receptor beta chain came from a study of blood T cell repertoires in COVID-19. Produced via immunoSEQ multiplex PCR; TCRdb's table is partial and in-frame only. The sample lists over 55,000 clones; 80% to 85% were seen once. Input material: peripheral blood. This sequence originates from an elderly man with COVID-19, enrolled during active disease.

Written as DNA, the CDR3 is TGCGCCAGCAGCCCCTGGACTAGCGGGAGTACTGAGCAGTTCTTC. Translating gives CASSPWTSGSTEQFF. This sequence joins TRBV5-1 and TRBJ2-1; 13 bases fit TRBD2. V lost 4 bases, J lost 9 bases, and 7 bases stayed unmatched. Per germline, CDR1 SGHRS and CDR2 YFSETQ. The CDR3 is 15 amino acids.